This TCR beta chain was recovered during a study of blood T cell repertoires in COVID-19. Those enrolled in Seattle joined during active infection and were followed longitudinally afterward. Only in-frame clones appear in the TCRdb table, and some are missing; sequencing was by immunoSEQ multiplex PCR. The data show about 180,000 clones, 85% seen once. The sequence was obtained from an older person with COVID-19, enrolled during active disease. Sequencing input: peripheral blood.

CDR3 coding DNA: TGTGCCAGCAGCTTAACGCCAGACTCTGGAAACACCATATATTTT. Amino acids: CASSLTPDSGNTIYF. The V and J genes are TRBV13 and TRBJ1-3; unclear D gene. V gave up 2 bases and J gave up 0 bases, with 8 bases separating them. This CDR3 comprises 15 residues. Germline V gene lookup returns CDR1 PRHDT and CDR2 FYEKMQ (reference sequence).